A single sample is the source of the 21 T cell receptor beta chains below, sequenced in a study of beta chain features in type 1 diabetes. Whole-study findings and limits: Shorter TCRB CDR3s, moderately but significantly so, were found in Type 1 diabetes patients in all four CD4+ subsets.

Isolated RNA was reverse transcribed in full, so expressed TCRB transcripts were sequenced. The data were produced by immunoSEQ multiplex PCR, yet TCRdb's version contains in-frame clones alone and is incomplete. The sample shows over 600,000 clones, about an eighth of them seen only once. No antigen has been identified for these receptors. Sequencing input: naive CD4+ T cells from blood. These TCRs come from a man younger than 40 with type 1 diabetes.

This clone turned up a few times. V gene TRBV21-1 combines with J gene TRBJ1-5. TRBV21-1 is deemed a pseudogene. This CDR3 has 17 residues. The CDR3 is CASSKELQGVGNQPQHF. CDR3 coding DNA: TGTGCCAGCAGCAAAGAACTTCAGGGAGTAGGCAATCAGCCCCAGCATTTT.

A few counts support this clone. The rearrangement joins TRBV30 to TRBJ2-7; TRBD1 agrees at 10 bases. Per germline, CDR1 GTSNPN and CDR2 SVGIG (reference sequence). With V trimmed by 4 bases and J by 2 bases, 8 bases remained unmatched. The CDR3 extends over 15 amino acids. In nucleotides, the CDR3 is TGTGCCTGGACGCCTCCAGGGACAGGGGCCTACGAGCAGTACTTC. The encoded protein is CAWTPPGTGAYEQYF.

Here the CDR3 DNA reads TGTGCCAGCAGCGTAGCAACCGGTTTAACCCAAGTGGAGCAGTACTTC. This gives the protein CASSVATGLTQVEQYF. This sequence joins TRBV9 and TRBJ2-7; D gene uncertain. Germline CDR1 SGDLS, CDR2 YYNGEE. The ends were cut back, 0 bases at V and 7 bases at J, with 20 bases in the middle. The CDR3 contains 16 residues.

This clone was detected a few times. V gene TRBV27 combines with J gene TRBJ1-1, with TRBD1 identical over 8 bases. The CDR3 runs 13 residues. V gave up 5 bases and J gave up 1 base; unmatched junction bases: 0. The germline gives CDR1 MNHEY, CDR2 SMNVEV (reference sequence). Written as DNA, the CDR3 is TGTGCCAGCAGTGGACAGGGGAACACTGAAGCTTTCTTT. Translated, it gives CASSGQGNTEAFF.

This clone was detected a few times. V gene TRBV6-6 combines with J gene TRBJ2-1; TRBD1 matches 7 bases. V shed 4 bases and J 4 bases; nucleotides not matched to a gene: 4. The CDR3 is 14 amino acids. Germline values: CDR1 MNHNY, CDR2 SVGAGI (reference sequence). CDR3 coding DNA: TGTGCCAGCAGTTCCGGGACAGAGTACAATGAGCAGTTCTTC. As protein: CASSSGTEYNEQFF.

The chain employs TRBV30 and TRBJ1-5; D gene unclear. CDR1 and CDR2 (germline): GTSNPN, SVGIG (reference sequence). The length of the CDR3 is 14 residues. V dropped 2 bases and J dropped 7 bases, with 15 bases sitting between them. CDR3 protein: CAWSTAGLKQPQHF. The CDR3 region has the DNA TGTGCCTGGAGTACGGCGGGCCTTAAGCAGCCCCAGCATTTT.

The sample holds a few counts of this clone. V gene TRBV5-1 combines with J gene TRBJ2-7, with 7 bases aligning to TRBD1. Germline loops: CDR1 SGHRS, CDR2 YFSETQ. CDR3 length equals 14 residues. Trimming took 0 bases from V and 3 from J; bases not matched to a gene: 3. CDR3 amino acids: CASSLAGQNYEQYF. CDR3 nucleotides: TGCGCCAGCAGCTTGGCGGGACAGAACTACGAGCAGTACTTC.

The chain couples TRBV6-6 to TRBJ2-1; TRBD1 aligns across 7 bases. CDR1 MNHNY and CDR2 SVGAGI come from the germline V gene (reference sequence). V shed 2 bases and J 7 bases; nucleotides not matched to a gene: 5. The CDR3 runs 14 residues. CDR3 coding DNA: TGTGCCAGCAGTTACGAGGGGGCGCGTAATGAGCAGTTCTTC. Encoded protein: CASSYEGARNEQFF.

Regarding this clone: Other DNA sequences in the same sample also yield this CDR3. The J gene is TRBJ2-7, the V gene TRBV7-2; 12 nucleotides agree with TRBD2. CDR3 length: 15 amino acids. V was clipped by 3 bases and J by 2 bases; unmatched bases: 2. Germline V CDR1 and CDR2: SGHTA, FQGNSA. The CDR3, as DNA: TGTGCCAGCAGCTTTACTAGCGGGGGGACCTACGAGCAGTACTTC. Translation gives CASSFTSGGTYEQYF.

A remark on this clone: Other DNA sequences in this specimen translate into the identical CDR3. V gene TRBV4-3 combines with J gene TRBJ1-2; 9 bases map to TRBD1. CDR3 size: 15 residues. The ends lost 0 bases at V and 2 bases at J; junction bases unmatched: 1. Germline values: CDR1 LGHNA, CDR2 YSLEER. CDR3 region: CASSQDGQGNYGYTF. The CDR3 bases are TGCGCCAGCAGCCAAGACGGACAGGGGAACTATGGCTACACCTTC.

The rearrangement uses TRBV5-4 and TRBJ2-7; D call uncertain. V dropped 4 bases and J dropped 2 bases, with 7 bases sitting between them. The germline V gene encodes CDR1 SGHNT and CDR2 YYREEE (reference sequence). The CDR3 has 12 residues. The DNA for the CDR3 is TGTGCCAGCAGCCGAGACACCTACGAGCAGTACTTC. Its protein is CASSRDTYEQYF.

Only a few counts were recorded for this clone. The V and J genes are TRBV4-3 and TRBJ2-3; D ambiguous. V was pared by 0 bases and J by 6 bases, with 10 bases between. This CDR3 region has 14 residues. Germline loops: CDR1 LGHNA, CDR2 YSLEER. The CDR3 nucleotides read TGCGCCAGCAGCCAAGATGACTCACGGGATACGCAGTATTTT. This codes for CASSQDDSRDTQYF.

J is TRBJ1-5 and V is TRBV30, with D maybe TRBD1 (6 bases). From germline, CDR1 is GTSNPN and CDR2 SVGIG (reference sequence). The CDR3 length is 14 residues. The V gene lost 2 bases and the J gene lost 5 bases, with 13 bases spanning the gap. This CDR3 reads CAWSRQALDQPQHF. The CDR3 nucleotides are TGTGCCTGGAGTCGACAGGCCCTCGATCAGCCCCAGCATTTT.

The sample holds a few counts of this clone. The J gene is TRBJ2-5, the V gene TRBV29-1, with 12 bases identical to TRBD1. The CDR3 covers 16 residues. The germline gives CDR1 SQVTM, CDR2 ANQGSEA. The junction had 12 bases not matched to a gene; V was cut back by 5 bases and J by 5 bases. DNA for the CDR3: TGCAGCGTTCGGACCGGGACAGGGGGCTGGGGGGAGACCCAGTACTTC. Encoded protein: CSVRTGTGGWGETQYF.

With regard to this clone: This CDR3 is also generated by other DNA sequences in the sample. The chain has TRBV5-6 and TRBJ1-5; D may be TRBD1 (5 bases). Germline V CDR1 and CDR2: SGHDT, YYEEEE. The CDR3 spans 12 residues. Trimming took off 0 bases at V and 7 bases at J, with 5 bases between the two ends. The CDR3 bases are TGTGCCAGCAGCTTGGGGGACCAGCCCCAGCATTTT. The encoded protein is CASSLGDQPQHF.

V gene TRBV27 combines with J gene TRBJ2-1; D might be TRBD1 (6 bases). V dropped 3 bases and J dropped 8 bases, with 11 bases sitting between them. Germline V gives CDR1 MNHEY, CDR2 SMNVEV (reference sequence). The CDR3 spans 13 residues. Here the CDR3 DNA reads TGTGCCAGCAGTTTCCAGGGGTTGGATGAGCAGTTCTTC. It codes for CASSFQGLDEQFF.

The chain has TRBV7-2 and TRBJ1-4; D remains unclear. Germline CDR1 and CDR2: SGHTA and FQGNSA. The V and J ends lost 0 bases and 5 bases respectively, with 7 bases between them. The CDR3 spans 14 residues. The CDR3 DNA reads as TGTGCCAGCAGCTTAGCGGCCAGCAATGAAAAACTGTTTTTT. Translated: CASSLAASNEKLFF.

This clone was seen a handful of times. The chain has TRBV19 and TRBJ1-1; 10 bases are a match to TRBD1. Germline CDR1 LNHDA, CDR2 SQIVND (reference sequence). The CDR3 extends over 14 amino acids. V lost 5 bases to trimming and J lost 3 bases; unmatched junction nucleotides: 3. This chain's CDR3 is CASSSDRGDTEAFF. DNA for the CDR3: TGTGCCAGTAGTTCGGACAGGGGGGACACTGAAGCTTTCTTT. Based on the CDR3 plus reference TRBV19 and TRBJ1-1, the full variable domain is DGGITQSPKYLFRKEGQNVTLSCEQNLNHDAMYWYRQDPGQGLRLIYYSQIVNDFQKGDIAEGYSVSREKKESFPLTVTSAQKNPTAFYLCASSSDRGDTEAFFGQGTRLTVV.

This clone was seen only a few times. This chain uses TRBV19 with TRBJ1-4, with D possibly being TRBD1 (5 bases). CDR3 length equals 17 residues. Looked up from germline, CDR1 is LNHDA and CDR2 is SQIVND (reference sequence). The V gene lost 7 bases and the J gene lost 4 bases, with 22 bases spanning the gap. DNA for the CDR3: TGTGCCAGTAATCAACTCGGGGCCGGGACGTATAATGAAAAACTGTTTTTT. Its protein is CASNQLGAGTYNEKLFF.

The J gene is TRBJ1-3, the V gene TRBV18; 8 bases map to TRBD1. Germline V gene lookup returns CDR1 KGHSH and CDR2 LQKENI. V was clipped by 1 base and J by 3 bases; unmatched bases: 2. The CDR3 is 15 residues long. Here the CDR3 DNA reads TGTGCCAGCTCACCACGACAGGGGTTTGGAAACACCATATATTTT. This codes for CASSPRQGFGNTIYF.

This clone has a handful of counts. V gene TRBV18 combines with J gene TRBJ2-3; the D gene could be TRBD1 or TRBD2 (5 bases each). Trimming shortened V by 4 bases and J by 2 bases, and 13 bases separated the two germline ends. The CDR3 is 15 amino acids. The germline gives CDR1 KGHSH, CDR2 LQKENI. CDR3 sequence: CASSQTGTSTDTQYF. For the CDR3, the DNA is TGTGCCAGCTCACAGACCGGGACCTCCACAGATACGCAGTATTTT. Supplemented by reference TRBV18 and TRBJ2-3, the full variable domain reads NAGVMQNPRHLVRRRGQEARLRCSPMKGHSHVYWYRQLPEEGLKFMVYLQKENIIDESGMPKERFSAEFPKEGPSILRIQQVVRGDSAAYFCASSQTGTSTDTQYFGPGTRLTVL.